This is a list of T cell receptor beta chains from one sample in a study of blood T cell repertoires in COVID-19. Sequencing was performed with immunoSEQ multiplex PCR; in TCRdb, only in-frame clones are kept and a portion is missing. Among about 250,000 clones listed, approximately 90% were seen once. The specimen was peripheral blood. These receptors all come from a woman in her 40s who had recovered from COVID-19. The CDR3 runs from the conserved cysteine through the conserved F or W. D genes are given only for firm matches. A clone size is listed for some rows: how often the clone was seen (once, few, many), or a class if it is expanded.

clone_size	d_call	v_call	j_call	cdr3_nt	cdr3_aa
.	TRBD1	TRBV2	TRBJ1-2	TGTGCCACCGGGACAGCTAACTATGGCTACACCTTC	CATGTANYGYTF
.	.	TRBV9	TRBJ1-4	TGTGCCAGCAGCTCCACCGGGGGGCCAGGGGAAAAACTGTTTTTT	CASSSTGGPGEKLFF
once	.	TRBV4-3	TRBJ1-6	TGCGCCAGCAGCCAAGGAGGAGATGGGGGGAATTCACCCCTCCACTTT	CASSQGGDGGNSPLHF
.	.	TRBV10-3	TRBJ2-5	TGTGCCATCAGGGCAGGGGGGCTCAAAGAGACCCAGTACTTC	CAIRAGGLKETQYF
.	TRBD1	TRBV7-2	TRBJ1-1	TGTGCCACCTCCGGACAGGGGGCGGGAACTGAACCCTTCTTT	CATSGQGAGTEPFF
.	.	TRBV6-6	TRBJ1-6	TGTGCCAGCAGTGCGGACAGCCTCTATAATTCACCCCTCCACTTT	CASSADSLYNSPLHF
.	TRBD2	TRBV24-1	TRBJ2-1	TGTGCCACCAGTAGACTAGCGGATGAGCAGTTCTTC	CATSRLADEQFF
.	.	TRBV4-1	TRBJ1-1	TGCGCCAGCAGCGGACTAGGGGGTTCTGAAGCTTTCTTT	CASSGLGGSEAFF
few	.	TRBV10-3	TRBJ1-1	TGTGCCATCAGGGACAGCGGGAACACTGAAGCTTTCTTT	CAIRDSGNTEAFF
.	.	TRBV2	TRBJ2-5	TGTGCCAGCAGGACAGCCCAAGAGACCCAGTACTTC	CASRTAQETQYF
once	.	TRBV9	TRBJ1-1	TGTGCCAGCAGCCCTCGGGCCAAAGGGGACACTGAAGCTTTCTTT	CASSPRAKGDTEAFF
once	TRBD1	TRBV6-4	TRBJ2-2	TGTGCCAGCAGACGACAGGGCGAAGGAACCGGGGAGCTGTTTTTT	CASRRQGEGTGELFF
.	.	TRBV7-2	TRBJ1-1	TGTGCCAGCAGCTTAGAGCAAAGGAGGGGGAACACTGAAGCTTTCTTT	CASSLEQRRGNTEAFF
.	.	TRBV6-5	TRBJ2-1	TGTGCCACCCAGGGGACGAGCTCCTACAATGAGCAGTTCTTC	CATQGTSSYNEQFF
.	.	TRBV3-1/TRBV3-2	TRBJ2-1	TGTGCCAGCAGAGTACGGGACTTCACTAATGAGCAGTTCTTC	CASRVRDFTNEQFF
.	.	TRBV9	TRBJ2-6	TGTGCCAGCAGCGTGGGCGCAGCGGGCTCTGGGGCCAACGTCCTGACTTTC	CASSVGAAGSGANVLTF
.	.	TRBV7-9	TRBJ1-2	TGTGCCAGCAGCTTAGTCCAGGGTCCTAACTATGGCTACACCTTC	CASSLVQGPNYGYTF
few	TRBD1	TRBV24-1	TRBJ1-1	TGTGCCACCAGTGATTCTACAGGGGGCACTGAAGCTTTCTTT	CATSDSTGGTEAFF
.	.	TRBV5-8	TRBJ2-3	TGTGCCAGCAGCTTTTGGGCTTCCCCTATGCGCACAGATACGCAGTATTTT	CASSFWASPMRTDTQYF
once	.	TRBV20-1	TRBJ2-1	TGCAGTGCTAGTGGGACCCATGGGGGGAATGAGCAGTTCTTC	CSASGTHGGNEQFF
.	TRBD2	TRBV30	TRBJ2-1	TGTGCCTGGAACTTGCTAGCGGGAAGCGATGAGCAGTTCTTC	CAWNLLAGSDEQFF
.	.	TRBV25-1	TRBJ2-1	TGTGCCAGCAGACACCCTGCGGGTGAGCAGTTCTTC	CASRHPAGEQFF
.	.	TRBV6-2/TRBV6-3	TRBJ1-2	TGTGCCAGCAGTTTACAGCTCTATGGCTACACCTTC	CASSLQLYGYTF
.	TRBD2	TRBV7-3	TRBJ2-2	TGTGCCAGCAGCCAGCGGGAGGGTATCGGGGAGCTGTTTTTT	CASSQREGIGELFF
.	.	TRBV5-6	TRBJ2-6	TGTGCCAGCAGCTTGGAGGCGGTCGCAGTCCTGACTTTC	CASSLEAVAVLTF
.	.	TRBV28	TRBJ2-5	TGTGCCAGCAGTTTATACCCCAGGCGGCGGGACCAAGAGACCCAGTACTTC	CASSLYPRRRDQETQYF
.	TRBD2	TRBV3-1/TRBV3-2	TRBJ2-2	TGTGCCAGCAGCCCCGGACTAGGCGTGAACACCGGGGAGCTGTTTTTT	CASSPGLGVNTGELFF
.	TRBD2	TRBV4-1	TRBJ2-7	TGCGCCAGCAGCCAGCCCACTAGCGGGAGGGCCGGGTACGAGCAGTACTTC	CASSQPTSGRAGYEQYF
.	.	TRBV30	TRBJ1-5	TGTGCCTGGAGTGTGTCGGGGAATCAGCCCCAGCATTTT	CAWSVSGNQPQHF